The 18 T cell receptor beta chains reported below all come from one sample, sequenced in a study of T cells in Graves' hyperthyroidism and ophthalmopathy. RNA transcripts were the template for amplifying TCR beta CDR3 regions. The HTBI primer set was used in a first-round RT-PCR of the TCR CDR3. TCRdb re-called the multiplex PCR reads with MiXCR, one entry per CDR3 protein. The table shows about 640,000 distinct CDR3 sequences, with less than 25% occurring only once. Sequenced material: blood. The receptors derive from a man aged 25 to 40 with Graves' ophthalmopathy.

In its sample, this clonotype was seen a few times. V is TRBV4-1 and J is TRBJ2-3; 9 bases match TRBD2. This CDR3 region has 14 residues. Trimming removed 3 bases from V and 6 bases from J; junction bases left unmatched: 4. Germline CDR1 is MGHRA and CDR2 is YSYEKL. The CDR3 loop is CASSHKREEDTQYF. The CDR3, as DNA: TGCGCCAGCAGCCATAAGCGGGAGGAGGATACGCAGTATTTT.

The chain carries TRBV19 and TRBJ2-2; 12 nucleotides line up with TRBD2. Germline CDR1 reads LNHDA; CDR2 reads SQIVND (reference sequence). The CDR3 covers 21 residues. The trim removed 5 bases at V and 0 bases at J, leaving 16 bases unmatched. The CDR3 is CASSPFPATSGSNANTGELFF. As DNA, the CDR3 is TGTGCCAGTAGTCCCTTCCCTGCGACTAGCGGGAGTAATGCGAACACCGGGGAGCTGTTTTTT. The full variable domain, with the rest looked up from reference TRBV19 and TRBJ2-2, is DGGITQSPKYLFRKEGQNVTLSCEQNLNHDAMYWYRQDPGQGLRLIYYSQIVNDFQKGDIAEGYSVSREKKESFPLTVTSAQKNPTAFYLCASSPFPATSGSNANTGELFFGEGSRLTVL.

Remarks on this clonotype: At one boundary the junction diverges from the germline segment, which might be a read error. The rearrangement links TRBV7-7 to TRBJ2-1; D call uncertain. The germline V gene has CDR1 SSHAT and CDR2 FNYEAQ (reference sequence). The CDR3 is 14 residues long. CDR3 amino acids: CASSLSLLYNEQFF. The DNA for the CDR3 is TGTGCTAGCAGCTTGAGTCTTTTGTACAATGAGCAGTTCTTC.

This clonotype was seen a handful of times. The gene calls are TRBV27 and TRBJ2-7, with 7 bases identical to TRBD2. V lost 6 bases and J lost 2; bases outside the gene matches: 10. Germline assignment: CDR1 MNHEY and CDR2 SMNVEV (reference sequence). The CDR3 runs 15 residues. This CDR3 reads CASRSTSDYPYEQYF. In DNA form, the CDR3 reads TGTGCCAGCAGATCTACTAGCGACTACCCCTACGAGCAGTACTTC.

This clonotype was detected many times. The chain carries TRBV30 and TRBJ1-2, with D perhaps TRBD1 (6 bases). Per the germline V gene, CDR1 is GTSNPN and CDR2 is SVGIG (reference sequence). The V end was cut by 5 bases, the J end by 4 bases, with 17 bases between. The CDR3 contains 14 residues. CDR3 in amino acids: CAWHYGAGVYGYTF. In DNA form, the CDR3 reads TGTGCCTGGCACTATGGGGCAGGGGTCTATGGCTACACCTTC. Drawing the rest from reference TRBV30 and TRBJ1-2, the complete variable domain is SQTIHQWPATLVQPVGSPLSLECTVEGTSNPNLYWYRQAAGRGLQLLFYSVGIGQISSEVPQNLSASRPQDRQFILSSKKLLLSDSGFYLCAWHYGAGVYGYTFGSGTRLTVV.

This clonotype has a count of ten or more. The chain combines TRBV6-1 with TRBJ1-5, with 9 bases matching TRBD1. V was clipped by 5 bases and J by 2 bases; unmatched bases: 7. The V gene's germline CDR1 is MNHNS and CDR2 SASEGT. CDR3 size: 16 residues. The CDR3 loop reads CASSPSGQGGNQPQHF. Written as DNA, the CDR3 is TGTGCCAGCAGTCCCTCGGGACAGGGTGGCAATCAGCCCCAGCATTTT.

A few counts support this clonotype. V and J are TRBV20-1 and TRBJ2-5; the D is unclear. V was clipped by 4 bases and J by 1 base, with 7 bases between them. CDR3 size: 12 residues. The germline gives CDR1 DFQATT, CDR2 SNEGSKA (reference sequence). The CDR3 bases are TGCAGTGCTACAGGAGCCCAAGAGACCCAGTACTTC. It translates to CSATGAQETQYF.

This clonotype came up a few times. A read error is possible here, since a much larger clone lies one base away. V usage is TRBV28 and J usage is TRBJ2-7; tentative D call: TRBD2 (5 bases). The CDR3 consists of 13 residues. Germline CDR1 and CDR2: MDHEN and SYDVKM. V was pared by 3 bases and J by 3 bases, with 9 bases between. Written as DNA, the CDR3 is TGTGCCAGCAGTTTGACTAAGGGCTACGAGCAGTACTTC. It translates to CASSLTKGYEQYF.

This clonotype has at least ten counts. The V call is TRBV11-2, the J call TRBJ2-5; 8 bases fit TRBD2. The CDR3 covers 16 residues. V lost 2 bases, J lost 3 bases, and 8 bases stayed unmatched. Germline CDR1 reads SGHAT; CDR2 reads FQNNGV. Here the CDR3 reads CASSLNSGEFEETQYF. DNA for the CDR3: TGTGCCAGCAGCTTAAATAGCGGGGAGTTTGAAGAGACCCAGTACTTC.

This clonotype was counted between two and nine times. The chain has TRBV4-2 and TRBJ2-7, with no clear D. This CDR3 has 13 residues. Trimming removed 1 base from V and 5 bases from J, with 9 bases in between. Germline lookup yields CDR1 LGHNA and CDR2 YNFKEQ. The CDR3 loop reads CASSQVLVNEQYF. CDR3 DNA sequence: TGTGCCAGCAGCCAAGTCCTCGTTAACGAGCAGTACTTC.

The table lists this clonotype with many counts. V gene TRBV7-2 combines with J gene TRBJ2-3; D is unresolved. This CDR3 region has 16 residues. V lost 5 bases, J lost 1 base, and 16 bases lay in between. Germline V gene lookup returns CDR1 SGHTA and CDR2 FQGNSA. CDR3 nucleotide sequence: TGTGCCAGCAGCCTGCAATCTCTCAGCGGCACAGATACGCAGTATTTT. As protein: CASSLQSLSGTDTQYF.

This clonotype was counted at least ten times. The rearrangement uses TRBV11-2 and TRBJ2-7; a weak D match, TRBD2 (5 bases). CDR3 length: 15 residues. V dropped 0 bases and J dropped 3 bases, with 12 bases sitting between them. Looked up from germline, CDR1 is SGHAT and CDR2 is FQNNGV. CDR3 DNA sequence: TGTGCCAGCAGCTTAGATTCCCCTGGACTCTACGAGCAGTACTTC. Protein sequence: CASSLDSPGLYEQYF.

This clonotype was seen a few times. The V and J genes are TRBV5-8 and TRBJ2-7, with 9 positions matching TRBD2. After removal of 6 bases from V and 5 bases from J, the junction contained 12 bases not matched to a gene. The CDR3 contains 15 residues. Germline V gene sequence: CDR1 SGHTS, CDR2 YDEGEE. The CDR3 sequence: CASTLYAGGPNEQYF. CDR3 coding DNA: TGTGCCAGCACGCTATACGCGGGAGGGCCCAACGAGCAGTACTTC. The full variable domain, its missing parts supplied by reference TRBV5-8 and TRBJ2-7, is EAGVTQSPTHLIKTRGQQATLRCSPISGHTSVYWYQQALGLGLQFLLWYDEGEERNRGNFPPRFSGRQFPNYSSELNVNALELEDSALYLCASTLYAGGPNEQYFGPGTRLTVT.

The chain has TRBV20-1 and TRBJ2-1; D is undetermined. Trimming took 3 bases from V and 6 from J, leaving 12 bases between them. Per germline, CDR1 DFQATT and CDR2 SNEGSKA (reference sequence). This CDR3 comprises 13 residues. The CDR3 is CSASGAPGNEQFF. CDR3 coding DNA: TGCAGTGCTAGCGGAGCCCCAGGCAATGAGCAGTTCTTC.

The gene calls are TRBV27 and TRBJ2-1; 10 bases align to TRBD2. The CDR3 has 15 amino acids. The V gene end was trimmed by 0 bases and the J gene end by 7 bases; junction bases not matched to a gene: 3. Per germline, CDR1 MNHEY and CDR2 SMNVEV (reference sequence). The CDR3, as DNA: TGTGCCAGCAGTTTATCTAGCGGGAGGCAGAATGAGCAGTTCTTC. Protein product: CASSLSSGRQNEQFF.

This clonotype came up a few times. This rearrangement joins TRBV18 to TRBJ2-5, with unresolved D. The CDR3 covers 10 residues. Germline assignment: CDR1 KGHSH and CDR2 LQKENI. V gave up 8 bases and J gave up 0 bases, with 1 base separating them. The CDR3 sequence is CASHQETQYF. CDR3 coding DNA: TGTGCCAGCCACCAAGAGACCCAGTACTTC.

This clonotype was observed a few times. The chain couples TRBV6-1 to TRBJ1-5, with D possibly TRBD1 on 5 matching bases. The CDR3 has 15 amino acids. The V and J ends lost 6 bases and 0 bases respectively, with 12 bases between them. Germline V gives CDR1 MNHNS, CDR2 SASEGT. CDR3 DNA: TGTGCCAGCAGCCCGGCACAGGATAGCAATCAGCCCCAGCATTTT. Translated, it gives CASSPAQDSNQPQHF.

CDR3 bases: TGTGCCAGCAGCCCGATTGGACGGAACGTTCGGGAGACCCAGTACTTC. It translates to CASSPIGRNVRETQYF. The chain combines TRBV5-5 with TRBJ2-5; no clear D gene. V lost 4 bases to trimming and J lost 5 bases, with 21 bases between them. Per germline, CDR1 SGHKS and CDR2 YYEKEE (reference sequence). This CDR3 is built from 16 residues. Full variable domain (remainder filled in from reference TRBV5-5 and TRBJ2-5): DAGVTQSPTHLIKTRGQQVTLRCSPISGHKSVSWYQQVLGQGPQFIFQYYEKEERGRGNFPDRFSARQFPNYSSELNVNALLLGDSALYLCASSPIGRNVRETQYFGPGTRLLVL.